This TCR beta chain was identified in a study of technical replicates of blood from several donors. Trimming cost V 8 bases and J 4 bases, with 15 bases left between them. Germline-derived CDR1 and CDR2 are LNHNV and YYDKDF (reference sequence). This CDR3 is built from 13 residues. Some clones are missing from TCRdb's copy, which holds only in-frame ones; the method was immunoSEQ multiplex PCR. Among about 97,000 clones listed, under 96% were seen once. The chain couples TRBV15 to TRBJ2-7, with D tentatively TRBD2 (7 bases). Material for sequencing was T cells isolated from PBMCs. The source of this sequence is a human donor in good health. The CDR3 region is CATGGGESYEQYF. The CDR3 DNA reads TGTGCCACCGGGGGGGGCGAATCTTACGAGCAGTACTTC.